The 18 T cell receptor beta chains reported below all come from one sample, sequenced in a study of OX40 agonist ivuxolimab in advanced cancers. TCRdb's copy holds only in-frame clones and misses some; the assay was immunoSEQ multiplex PCR. This table has roughly 77,000 clones, 65% to 85% appearing once. The sequences come from CD4+ or CD8+ T cells sorted from blood, collected in a trial of the OX40 agonist ivuxolimab. These receptors all come from an adult with an advanced solid tumor such as melanoma, head and neck, liver or kidney cancer.

This clone was detected only once. The chain is built from TRBV19 and TRBJ1-2; tentative D call: TRBD1 (6 bases). The CDR3 length is 15 residues. Germline V CDR1 and CDR2: LNHDA, SQIVND (reference sequence). Deletions cut 3 bases from V and 5 bases from J, with 16 bases between. In DNA, the CDR3 is TGTGCCAGTAGTATTGCCATCGGGGGCGGGTATGGCTACACCTTC. It specifies CASSIAIGGGYGYTF.

This clone came up a few times. This sequence joins TRBV27 and TRBJ2-5; D gene unclear. This CDR3 is 13 amino acids long. With 2 bases removed from V and 0 bases from J, the gap between germline ends came to 4 bases. The germline V gene encodes CDR1 MNHEY and CDR2 SMNVEV (reference sequence). In DNA, the CDR3 is TGTGCCAGCAGTTTAAGCTACCAAGAGACCCAGTACTTC. Amino acids: CASSLSYQETQYF.

This clone occurred once. The gene calls are TRBV6-6 and TRBJ2-3, with D possibly being TRBD1 or TRBD2 (5 bases each). Germline values: CDR1 MNHNY, CDR2 SVGAGI (reference sequence). This CDR3 is 14 amino acids long. V was shortened by 5 bases and J by 6 bases, with 15 bases between the two germline ends. The CDR3 here is CASSPGTSRDTQYF. CDR3 DNA: TGTGCCAGCAGTCCCGGGACCAGCAGGGATACGCAGTATTTT.

The chain couples TRBV2 to TRBJ2-5; D is perhaps TRBD1 or TRBD2 (6 bases each). V was shortened by 7 bases and J by 5 bases, with 17 bases between the two germline ends. Looked up from germline, CDR1 is SNHLY and CDR2 is FYNNEI. The CDR3 runs 14 residues. The CDR3 bases are TGTGCCAGCAATCTGAACGGGGGCCAGGAGACCCAGTACTTC. Its translation is CASNLNGGQETQYF.

The chain combines TRBV10-1 with TRBJ2-3; 13 positions match TRBD2. Germline V CDR1 and CDR2: WNHNN, SYGVQD (reference sequence). V was clipped by 5 bases and J by 0 bases; unmatched bases: 2. The CDR3 totals 16 residues. The CDR3, as DNA: TGCGCCAGCAGTAAGGGACTAGCGGGGAGCACAGATACGCAGTATTTT. Translated, it gives CASSKGLAGSTDTQYF.

The rearrangement uses TRBV5-8 and TRBJ2-5; no clear D gene. The CDR3 covers 17 residues. The V end lost 0 bases, the J end lost 2 bases, and 17 bases lay between the germline ends. Germline lookup yields CDR1 SGHTS and CDR2 YDEGEE. CDR3 sequence: CASSLEVLGASQETQYF. In DNA, the CDR3 is TGTGCCAGCAGCTTGGAGGTTCTCGGCGCTAGTCAAGAGACCCAGTACTTC. Filled out from reference TRBV5-8 and TRBJ2-5, the complete variable domain reads EAGVTQSPTHLIKTRGQQATLRCSPISGHTSVYWYQQALGLGLQFLLWYDEGEERNRGNFPPRFSGRQFPNYSSELNVNALELEDSALYLCASSLEVLGASQETQYFGPGTRLLVL.

V and J are TRBV7-3 and TRBJ2-1; TRBD2 agrees at 12 bases. J lost 7 bases, V lost 4 bases, and 14 bases had no gene match. This CDR3 spans 18 amino acids. Germline V gene lookup returns CDR1 SGHTA and CDR2 FQGTGA. The CDR3 region is CASSSALLAGGLGNEQFF. CDR3 nucleotide sequence: TGTGCCAGCAGCTCCGCTCTTCTAGCGGGAGGGCTGGGAAATGAGCAGTTCTTC.

This clone was seen more than once but under ten times. This chain joins TRBV7-9 and TRBJ2-1, with a tentative D call TRBD1 (6 bases). Germline V gives CDR1 SEHNR, CDR2 FQNEAQ (reference sequence). The ends were cut back, 6 bases at V and 0 bases at J, with 15 bases in the middle. The CDR3 length is 16 residues. In DNA, the CDR3 is TGTGCCAGCAGTCTCGAGGGGACAAACTCCTACAATGAGCAGTTCTTC. Translating it yields CASSLEGTNSYNEQFF.

The rearrangement uses TRBV21-1 and TRBJ2-4; the table's D gene call, TRBD2, was not cross checked with the DNA. TRBV21-1 is shown as a pseudogene. The CDR3 has 15 residues. CDR3 sequence: CASSILRGARNIQYF. The CDR3 DNA sequence: TGTGCCAGCAGCATTCTTCGGGGGGCGAGGAACATTCAGTACTTC.

This clone was seen a few times. One end of the junction does not line up with germline, which may come from a read error. V usage is TRBV6-1 and J usage is TRBJ1-2; 10 nucleotides align to TRBD1. The length of the CDR3 is 16 residues. The germline V gene has CDR1 MNHNS and CDR2 SASEGT. The CDR3 protein is CASSEGTGALSSGYTF. The CDR3 bases are TGTGCCAGCAGCGAAGGGACAGGGGCCCTGTCGAGTGGCTACACCTTC.

This rearrangement joins TRBV27 to TRBJ2-7; 10 bases line up with TRBD1. Germline assignment: CDR1 MNHEY and CDR2 SMNVEV (reference sequence). V lost 4 bases and J lost 7; bases outside the gene matches: 10. The CDR3 totals 15 residues. CDR3 coding DNA: TGTGCCAGCAGTTCCTCCGGGACAGGGGCGTGGGAGCAGTACTTC. This translates into CASSSSGTGAWEQYF.

The chain couples TRBV5-1 to TRBJ2-7, with TRBD1 matching 10 bases. Germline values: CDR1 SGHRS, CDR2 YFSETQ. This CDR3 contains 14 residues. J was trimmed by 7 bases and V by 3 bases; bases with no gene match: 7. This CDR3 is CASSWGQGSDEQYF. The CDR3 DNA reads TGCGCCAGCAGCTGGGGACAGGGGTCGGATGAGCAGTACTTC.

The V gene is TRBV5-4, the J gene TRBJ1-1; 7 bases are a match to TRBD1. Germline V gene data show CDR1 as SGHNT and CDR2 as YYREEE (reference sequence). The length of the CDR3 is 15 residues. Trimming at V came to 5 bases and at J to 1 base, leaving 8 bases not matched to a gene. The CDR3 sequence: CASRVPGQQNTEAFF. CDR3 coding DNA: TGTGCCAGCAGGGTTCCGGGACAGCAGAACACTGAAGCTTTCTTT.

The rearrangement joins TRBV29-1 to TRBJ2-7; D is undetermined. The CDR3 extends over 14 amino acids. Germline loops: CDR1 SQVTM, CDR2 ANQGSEA. With 0 bases removed from V and 2 bases from J, the gap between germline ends came to 11 bases. CDR3: CSVEDTTEAYEQYF. The CDR3 bases are TGCAGCGTTGAAGATACTACGGAAGCCTACGAGCAGTACTTC.

Turning to this clone: The junction does not match germline at one end; this may be a read error. Other DNA sequences in the sample encode the same CDR3. The chain combines TRBV2 with TRBJ1-1; D gene ambiguous. The CDR3 extends over 13 amino acids. Germline V CDR1 and CDR2: SNHLY, FYNNEI. The CDR3 protein is CASREITNTEAFF. For the CDR3, the DNA is TGTGCCAGCAGGGAAATTACAAACACTGAAGCCTTCTTT. Supplemented by reference TRBV2 and TRBJ1-1, the full variable domain reads EPEVTQTPSHQVTQMGQEVILRCVPISNHLYFYWYRQILGQKVEFLVSFYNNEISEKSEIFDDQFSVERPDGSNFTLKIRSTKLEDSAMYFCASREITNTEAFFGQGTRLTVV.

The chain couples TRBV18 to TRBJ1-5; 9 bases map to TRBD1. V was pared by 2 bases and J by 7 bases, with 6 bases of the junction left unmatched. Per germline, CDR1 KGHSH and CDR2 LQKENI. The CDR3 sequence is 15 residues long. The CDR3 nucleotides are TGTGCCAGCTCACCAGCCGGACAGGGGAGGCAGCCCCAGCATTTT. Translated, it gives CASSPAGQGRQPQHF.

The V and J genes are TRBV5-1 and TRBJ2-1, with D possibly matching TRBD2 (6 bases). CDR3 size: 15 residues. With 0 bases removed from V and 9 bases from J, the gap between germline ends came to 16 bases. Per germline, CDR1 SGHRS and CDR2 YFSETQ. The CDR3 spells CASSLDFGASAEQFF. DNA for the CDR3: TGCGCCAGCAGCTTGGATTTTGGGGCTAGCGCTGAGCAGTTCTTC.

The CDR3 DNA reads TGCGCCAGCAGCCAAGGATCAACAGGGCCGTACGAGCAGTACTTC. Its protein is CASSQGSTGPYEQYF. The chain combines TRBV4-1 with TRBJ2-7; D might be TRBD1 (6 bases). The CDR3 consists of 15 residues. V gave up 1 base and J gave up 4 bases, with 14 bases separating them. CDR1 is MGHRA, CDR2 YSYEKL, per germline.